This entry lists 14 T cell receptor beta chains sequenced from one sample in a study of blood T cell repertoires in COVID-19. This table comes from immunoSEQ multiplex PCR, and its TCRdb copy is limited to in-frame clones, with some not included. The table lists 85,000 to 95,000 clones, about 90% of them singletons, with under 5% in the top ten. The sequenced sample was peripheral blood. These receptors all stem from a woman aged 45 to 65 in a cohort sampled during active COVID-19.

V usage is TRBV9 and J usage is TRBJ1-2; 7 bases fit TRBD1. V lost 0 bases to trimming and J lost 5 bases; unmatched junction nucleotides: 7. The CDR3 extends over 15 amino acids. CDR1 SGDLS and CDR2 YYNGEE come from the germline V gene. The CDR3: CASSVEEGARYGYTF. As DNA, the CDR3 is TGTGCCAGCAGCGTAGAGGAGGGGGCTCGGTATGGCTACACCTTC. Using reference TRBV9 and TRBJ1-2 for the parts outside the CDR3, the full variable domain is DSGVTQTPKHLITATGQRVTLRCSPRSGDLSVYWYQQSLDQGLQFLIQYYNGEERAKGNILERFSAQQFPDLHSELNLSSLELGDSALYFCASSVEEGARYGYTFGSGTRLTVV.

This sequence joins TRBV3-1 (or the pseudogene TRBV3-2) and TRBJ1-6; 9 bases match TRBD1. CDR1 is LGHDT and CDR2 is YNNKEL in the germline V gene (reference sequence). The J segment lost 10 bases and the V segment lost 8 bases, leaving 9 bases of the junction unmatched. CDR3 size: 14 residues. CDR3 coding DNA: TGTGCCAGCGAGGACAGGGGCCTTGGGTCACCCCTCCACTTT. Its protein is CASEDRGLGSPLHF.

The sample holds a few counts of this clone. The chain links TRBV5-1 to TRBJ1-5; 8 bases are a match to TRBD1. This CDR3 spans 15 amino acids. Germline CDR1 and CDR2: SGHRS and YFSETQ. The J segment lost 5 bases and the V segment lost 0 bases, leaving 4 bases of the junction unmatched. CDR3 nucleotide sequence: TGCGCCAGCAGCTTGGTCGCAGGGGGCGATCAGCCCCAGCATTTT. Translating it yields CASSLVAGGDQPQHF.

The chain combines TRBV6-5 with TRBJ2-3; no clear D gene. In germline, CDR1 is MNHEY, CDR2 SVGAGI. V was trimmed by 6 bases and J by 0 bases, leaving 13 bases between them. This CDR3 contains 15 residues. CDR3 coding DNA: TGTGCCAGCAGCCTAGGATCGATAAGCACAGATACGCAGTATTTT. Translation gives CASSLGSISTDTQYF.

The V call is TRBV7-9, the J call TRBJ1-4; D perhaps matches TRBD1 (6 bases). Germline V gene sequence: CDR1 SEHNR, CDR2 FQNEAQ (reference sequence). CDR3 size: 15 residues. Deletions cut 2 bases from V and 7 bases from J, with 14 bases between. In DNA, the CDR3 is TGTGCCAGCAGCTTAAGAGACAGGCGGCTTGAAAAACTGTTTTTT. Translating it yields CASSLRDRRLEKLFF.

The rearrangement uses TRBV10-3 and TRBJ2-5, with 7 positions matching TRBD1. Germline trimming cut 5 bases from V and 1 base from J; bases unmatched to any gene: 4. This CDR3 comprises 14 residues. Per the germline V gene, CDR1 is ENHRY and CDR2 is SYGVKD. The chain's CDR3 is CAISRGHFQETQYF. CDR3 nucleotide sequence: TGTGCCATCAGTAGGGGGCATTTCCAAGAGACCCAGTACTTC.

The genes are TRBV12-3 or TRBV12-4 and TRBJ2-5, with D perhaps TRBD2 (5 bases). V was pared by 5 bases and J by 7 bases, with 14 bases between. The CDR3 covers 13 residues. The CDR3 here is CASSPVPGGTQYF. The CDR3 coding sequence is TGTGCCAGCAGTCCCGTCCCAGGAGGGACCCAGTACTTC.

V is TRBV19 and J is TRBJ1-2, with TRBD1 matching 7 bases. V shed 1 base and J 7 bases; nucleotides not matched to a gene: 6. This CDR3 has 14 residues. Looked up from germline, CDR1 is LNHDA and CDR2 is SQIVND (reference sequence). In DNA, the CDR3 is TGTGCCAGTAGTATAGTCGAGGGGGCGCGTGGCTACACCTTC. Encoded protein: CASSIVEGARGYTF. Full variable domain (missing parts from reference TRBV19 and TRBJ1-2): DGGITQSPKYLFRKEGQNVTLSCEQNLNHDAMYWYRQDPGQGLRLIYYSQIVNDFQKGDIAEGYSVSREKKESFPLTVTSAQKNPTAFYLCASSIVEGARGYTFGSGTRLTVV.

The chain employs TRBV27 and TRBJ2-7; D perhaps matches TRBD1 (6 bases). Germline CDR1 reads MNHEY; CDR2 reads SMNVEV (reference sequence). The CDR3 is 14 amino acids. The germline V and J ends were trimmed by 1 base and 2 bases, with 9 bases remaining between them. The CDR3 region has the DNA TGTGCCAGCAGTTTATTATGGGGGCCCTACGAGCAGTACTTC. Its protein product is CASSLLWGPYEQYF.

The V gene is TRBV30, the J gene TRBJ1-2, with 7 bases matching TRBD1. Losses at the gene ends were 0 bases for V and 11 bases for J; bases not matched to a gene: 6. Germline CDR1 GTSNPN, CDR2 SVGIG (reference sequence). This CDR3 contains 12 residues. CDR3 residues: CAWSVLGRGYTF. The CDR3 DNA is TGTGCCTGGAGTGTACTCGGCAGGGGGTACACCTTC.

On this clone: One end of the junction does not line up with germline, which may come from a read error. V gene TRBV28 combines with J gene TRBJ2-7; maybe TRBD1 (6 bases). The CDR3 is made up of 12 amino acids. CDR1 is MDHEN and CDR2 is SYDVKM in the germline V gene. CDR3 sequence (DNA): TGTGCCAGCAGCCTGACAGGTTTAAGCCCTAGGTTC. Amino acid sequence: CASSLTGLSPRF.

The CDR3 region has the DNA TGCGCCAGCAGAAGGGGGACAGGGCACAAAGAGACCCAGTACTTC. Its translation: CASRRGTGHKETQYF. This sequence joins TRBV5-1 and TRBJ2-5, with 9 bases aligning to TRBD1. The CDR3 is 15 amino acids. The J segment lost 3 bases and the V segment lost 5 bases, leaving 8 bases of the junction unmatched. Germline V gene lookup returns CDR1 SGHRS and CDR2 YFSETQ.

This chain joins TRBV20-1 and TRBJ2-3, with D tentatively TRBD1 (5 bases). This CDR3 region has 11 residues. Germline loops: CDR1 DFQATT, CDR2 SNEGSKA (reference sequence). V lost 5 bases and J lost 6, with 9 bases in between. The CDR3 loop reads CSALGVDTQYF. In DNA, the CDR3 is TGCAGTGCTTTAGGGGTGGATACGCAGTATTTT.

The chain joins TRBV19 to TRBJ2-3; D is perhaps TRBD1 (5 bases). V was trimmed by 3 bases and J by 3 bases, leaving 13 bases between them. The CDR3 totals 15 residues. The V gene's germline CDR1 is LNHDA and CDR2 SQIVND (reference sequence). CDR3 sequence: CASSIGARGTDTQYF. The CDR3 DNA is TGTGCCAGTAGTATTGGGGCCCGTGGTACAGATACGCAGTATTTT.